The entry below gives a single T cell receptor (beta chain) sequence along with its context. Its specificity is unknown. Trimming cost V 9 bases and J 0 bases; bases outside gene matches: 5. This CDR3 is built from 15 residues. The V gene's germline CDR1 is KGHDR and CDR2 SFDVKD. As previously described, bulk TCR libraries were made using listed TCR primers. TCRdb reanalysed the PCR reads using MiXCR and keeps one entry per CDR3 protein. The table lists over 550,000 distinct CDR3 sequences, less than 30% of them singletons. The sample belongs to a study of molecular identifiers for immune sequencing clone quantification. Background on the study: Within a replicate experiment, RNA obtained from either about 20,000 or 100,000 naive CD8 cells was divided into five aliquots, and four of those aliquots were then sequenced.

Overall study findings and caveats: Over 98% of CMV-specific effector molecules, but under 1% of naive ones, were in clones above 20 copies.

The sequenced sample consisted of naive CD8+ T cells from blood, with Jurkat cell RNA spiked in. Subset: FACS-sorted CD8+CD4-CCR7+CD45RA+ naive T cells. The TCR sequence derives from a human donor in good health. Some libraries in this study had Jurkat cell RNA spiked in. This chain uses TRBV24-1 with TRBJ2-3, with 10 bases lining up with TRBD1. In DNA form, the CDR3 reads TGTGCCACCCGACAGGGGGCGGACAGCACAGATACGCAGTATTTT. As protein: CATRQGADSTDTQYF.